This entry is about one T cell receptor (delta chain). What antigen it recognizes has not been identified. This may be a read error, as it is one base from a much larger clone. This sample was included in a study of gamma-delta T cells after stem cell transplantation (dated by TCRdb to the mid-2010s). Libraries were prepared through RT-PCR. TCRdb shows the sequencer as Illumina MiSeq. Identical DNA sequences were merged into single rows after TCRdb reprocessed the public reads with CATT. The sample data list roughly 5,400 delta-chain clones, and 9.8% of these were observed just once. The ten largest clones represent about 13% of the sample. From the cysteine through the phenylalanine, the CDR3 covers 17 amino acids. Solely the CDR3 DNA is kept, with 51 bases framed from the first base. Deletion took 1 base off V and 0 bases off J, with a span of 17 bases between the germline ends. As encoded in the germline V gene, CDR1 is GEAIGNYY while CDR2 is EKD.

Sequenced material: gamma-delta T cells. This receptor chain uses TRDV2 and TRDJ1, with the D gene not clear enough to name. The receptor comes from a human donor. It is not recorded whose cells these are; they may come from a transplant donor. CDR3 reads: CACDTLGARDHTDKLIF. The nucleotide sequence is given as TGTGCCTGTGACACGCTAGGGGCCCGAGATCACACCGATAAACTCATCTTT.